Given below is one T cell receptor beta chain in context. The antigen is unknown. Clones were read by immunoSEQ multiplex PCR, and TCRdb kept only the in-frame ones, dropping some. The table lists some 7,000 clones, under 90% of them singletons. This sample is drawn from a study of chemoradiotherapy in HPV16-positive cancers. Study results and limitations: Candidate HPV-specific clones and E7-related TCR motifs grew in tumor during treatment.

The CDR3 is made up of 15 amino acids. The junction had 6 bases not matched to a gene; V was cut back by 5 bases and J by 5 bases. Looked up from germline, CDR1 is SGHVS and CDR2 is FNYEAQ. This sample comprised tumor tissue, obtained from a patient who underwent chemoradiotherapy. The gene calls are TRBV7-6 and TRBJ2-5; 12 nucleotides match TRBD2. This TCR was sampled from a human donor with HPV-associated anogenital cancer. The CDR3: CASSPGLAGWETQYF. CDR3 nucleotide sequence: TGTGCCAGCAGCCCGGGACTAGCGGGCTGGGAGACCCAGTACTTC.